The 5 T cell receptor beta chains reported below all come from one sample, sequenced in a study of shared clonotypes between healthy human individuals. The protocol was immunoSEQ multiplex PCR, while the TCRdb copy is restricted to in-frame clones and leaves out a portion. The data contain about 1 million clones, 65% to 80% of them singletons. Sequencing was done on a sample of memory CD4+ T cells sorted from blood. The subset denotes: CD45RA-negative fraction. These receptors all stem from a man aged 18 to 30 in good health.

This clone was detected only once. A far larger clone is one nucleotide away, so this likely arose from a read error. The same CDR3 can be traced to other DNA sequences in this sample. This chain uses TRBV5-4 with TRBJ1-2; D ambiguous. Germline values: CDR1 SGHNT, CDR2 YYREEE (reference sequence). The CDR3 runs 15 residues. Trimming pared 4 bases from V and 2 bases from J, leaving 15 bases between. The DNA for the CDR3 is TGTGCCAGCAGCCGGGCTGGAATCAAAAACTATGGCTACACCTTC. Translated, it gives CASSRAGIKNYGYTF. The full variable domain, completed using reference TRBV5-4 and TRBJ1-2, is ETGVTQSPTHLIKTRGQQVTLRCSSQSGHNTVSWYQQALGQGPQFIFQYYREEENGRGNFPPRFSGLQFPNYSSELNVNALELDDSALYLCASSRAGIKNYGYTFGSGTRLTVV.

With respect to this clone: Given a far larger clone just one base away, this is likely a sequencing read error. Different DNA sequences within this sample yield the same CDR3. J is TRBJ1-6 and V is TRBV11-2; no reliable D call. Germline CDR1 and CDR2: SGHAT and FQNNGV. This CDR3 region has 12 residues. Trimming left V 1 base short and J 6 bases short, with 1 base between. The CDR3 reads CASSLGNSPLHF. In DNA form, the CDR3 reads TGTGCCAGCAGCTTAGGTAATTCACCCCTCCACTTT.

About this clone itself: A far bigger clonotype differs at one base, so this is likely a read error. This sequence joins TRBV6-6 and TRBJ2-5, with D hard to call. The CDR3 runs to 14 residues. Germline values: CDR1 MNHNY, CDR2 SVGAGI (reference sequence). The germline V and J ends were trimmed by 4 bases and 0 bases, with 9 bases remaining between them. CDR3 nucleotide sequence: TGTGCCAGCAGTTCACCAGAGTACCAAGAGACCCAGTACTTC. Its protein is CASSSPEYQETQYF.

This clone was seen once. The V gene is TRBV30, the J gene TRBJ2-7; unclear D gene. Per germline, CDR1 GTSNPN and CDR2 SVGIG (reference sequence). The V end was cut by 2 bases, the J end by 6 bases, with 8 bases between. The CDR3 sequence is 11 residues long. This CDR3 is CAWSQGSEQYF. CDR3 nucleotides: TGTGCCTGGAGTCAAGGGTCCGAGCAGTACTTC.

The J gene is TRBJ2-2, the V gene TRBV4-1; the match to TRBD2 covers 11 bases. The CDR3 is 17 amino acids. From germline, CDR1 is MGHRA and CDR2 YSYEKL. V was clipped by 1 base and J by 8 bases; unmatched bases: 9. Written as DNA, the CDR3 is TGCGCCAGCAGCCAAGCCCCAACTAGCGGGAGTTTGGGGGAGCTGTTTTTT. Residues: CASSQAPTSGSLGELFF.